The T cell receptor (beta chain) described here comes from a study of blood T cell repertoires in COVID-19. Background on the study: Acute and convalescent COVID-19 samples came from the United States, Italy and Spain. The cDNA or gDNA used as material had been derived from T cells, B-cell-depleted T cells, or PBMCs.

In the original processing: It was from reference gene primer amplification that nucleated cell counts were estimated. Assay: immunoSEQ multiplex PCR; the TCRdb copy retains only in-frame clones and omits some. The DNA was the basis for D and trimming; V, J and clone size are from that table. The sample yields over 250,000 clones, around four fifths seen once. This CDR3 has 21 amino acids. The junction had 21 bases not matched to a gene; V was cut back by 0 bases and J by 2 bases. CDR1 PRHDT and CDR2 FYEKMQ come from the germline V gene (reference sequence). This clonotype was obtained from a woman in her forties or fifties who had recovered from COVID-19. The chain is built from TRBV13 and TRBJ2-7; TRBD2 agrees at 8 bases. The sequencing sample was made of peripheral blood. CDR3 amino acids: CASSLGRVLPGGPVSPYEQYF. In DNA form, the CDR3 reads TGTGCCAGCAGCTTAGGAAGGGTGCTACCGGGAGGGCCCGTGAGTCCCTACGAGCAGTACTTC.